This T cell receptor beta chain is from a study of OX40 agonist ivuxolimab in advanced cancers. Study in general: The patients' treatment was ivuxolimab, an agonistic anti-OX40 (CD134) antibody.

Using immunoSEQ multiplex PCR, the repertoire was profiled, and TCRdb retains in-frame clones only, with some absent. The profile covers about 69,000 clones, with roughly nine tenths appearing a single time and 4% taken by the ten largest. Broader study findings: CD8+ T cells averaged more expanded clones than CD4+. What antigens the expanded peripheral T cells recognized was never established.

Autoimmune disease history or systemic immunosuppression disqualified patients. With regard to this clone: Its antigen is unknown.

The germline gives CDR1 MNHEY, CDR2 SVGAGI. The CDR3 is 15 amino acids. V lost 0 bases, J lost 0 bases, and 8 bases lay in between. The chain recombines TRBV6-5 with TRBJ1-1; D is unresolved. The receptor was derived from an adult with an advanced solid tumor such as melanoma, head and neck, liver or kidney cancer. The sequences come from CD4+ or CD8+ T cells sorted from blood, collected in a trial of the OX40 agonist ivuxolimab. The CDR3 spells CASSYSPSLNTEAFF. The CDR3, as DNA: TGTGCCAGCAGTTACTCGCCCAGTCTGAACACTGAAGCTTTCTTT.